Following are 27 T cell receptor beta chains from one sample sequenced in a study of blood T cell repertoires in COVID-19 (dated by TCRdb to 2020 to 2022). Library prep was done by the immunoSEQ multiplex PCR assay. The immuneACCESS repertoire file appears here via TCRdb, limited to in-frame rearrangements. These files lack a portion of the clones; in checked studies, under half of the deficit traces to unresolved V genes, and the cause of the others is not known. The sample records some 31,000 clones, approximately 91% of which are singletons. More than 8% of the sample goes to the ten largest clones. Specimen: peripheral blood. The receptors shown here come from a human donor with active COVID-19. The donor label of this sample is uncertain.

The rearrangement joins TRBV11-2 to TRBJ2-1; 7 nucleotides agree with TRBD2. Germline loops: CDR1 SGHAT, CDR2 FQNNGV. The CDR3 length is 11 residues. Unmatched junction bases numbered 8, after V lost 5 bases and J lost 16 bases. CDR3 sequence reads: CASSPGTINFF. The CDR3 nucleotides read TGTGCCAGCAGCCCCGGGACTATTAATTTCTTC.

This chain uses TRBV7-9 with TRBJ2-3; 7 bases agree with TRBD2. The CDR3 is made up of 12 amino acids. Germline CDR1 is SEHNR and CDR2 is FQNEAQ (reference sequence). The trim removed 7 bases at V and 6 bases at J, leaving 4 bases unmatched. DNA for the CDR3: TGTGCCAGCACCTGGGGGGGGGATACGCAGTATTTT. Translating gives CASTWGGDTQYF.

This clone was counted between two and nine times. This chain uses TRBV27 with TRBJ1-1; D is perhaps TRBD1 (5 bases). The CDR3 is 13 residues long. V lost 4 bases and J 3 bases, leaving 9 bases between the germline ends. Germline loops: CDR1 MNHEY, CDR2 SMNVEV (reference sequence). CDR3 sequence (DNA): TGTGCCAGCAGTTGGGGGGGTTACACTGAAGCTTTCTTT. It codes for CASSWGGYTEAFF.

The V and J genes are TRBV21-1 and TRBJ2-1; the listed D gene, TRBD2, was not tested against the DNA. TRBV21-1 is designated a pseudogene. The CDR3 loop spans 10 amino acids. This CDR3 reads CASKPGEQFF. CDR3 sequence (DNA): TGTGCCAGCAAACCCGGTGAGCAGTTCTTC.

V gene TRBV5-5 combines with J gene TRBJ1-6; D uncertain. Germline V gene lookup returns CDR1 SGHKS and CDR2 YYEKEE (reference sequence). The CDR3 covers 14 residues. Trimming removed 0 bases from V and 8 bases from J, with 9 bases in between. The CDR3 bases are TGTGCCAGCAGCTTGGGACATCCCGATTCACCCCTCCACTTT. Translated: CASSLGHPDSPLHF. Full variable domain (missing parts from reference TRBV5-5 and TRBJ1-6): DAGVTQSPTHLIKTRGQQVTLRCSPISGHKSVSWYQQVLGQGPQFIFQYYEKEERGRGNFPDRFSARQFPNYSSELNVNALLLGDSALYLCASSLGHPDSPLHFGNGTRLTVT.

This chain uses TRBV9 with TRBJ2-1; tentative D call: TRBD1 (6 bases). Germline V gene lookup returns CDR1 SGDLS and CDR2 YYNGEE. The V and J ends lost 0 bases and 8 bases respectively, with 9 bases between them. The CDR3 spans 13 residues. Here the CDR3 DNA reads TGTGCCAGCAGCGTAGGGACAGTGCATGAGCAGTTCTTC. Translation gives CASSVGTVHEQFF.

The V call is TRBV5-4, the J call TRBJ2-5; 7 bases line up with TRBD1. The CDR3 is 15 residues long. The germline CDR1 and CDR2 sequences are SGHNT and YYREEE (reference sequence). V was pared by 3 bases and J by 0 bases, with 5 bases of the junction left unmatched. The CDR3: CASSYRDSHQETQYF. The CDR3 DNA reads as TGTGCCAGCAGCTACCGGGACAGCCACCAAGAGACCCAGTACTTC.

V is TRBV3-1 (or the pseudogene TRBV3-2) and J is TRBJ2-3; D possibly corresponds to TRBD1 (5 bases). The CDR3 sequence is 12 residues long. Trimming took 4 bases from V and 10 from J, leaving 12 bases between them. The germline V gene encodes CDR1 LGHDT and CDR2 YNNKEL (reference sequence). DNA of the CDR3: TGTGCCAGCAGCCGGGGCCCTAGTGCGCAGTATTTT. This encodes CASSRGPSAQYF.

V gene TRBV29-1 combines with J gene TRBJ1-5; a weak D match, TRBD1 (5 bases). Per germline, CDR1 SQVTM and CDR2 ANQGSEA. Trimming shortened V by 4 bases and J by 4 bases, and 20 bases separated the two germline ends. CDR3 length equals 16 residues. Written as DNA, the CDR3 is TGCAGCGTTGTCCCTACGTGGAGGGGTGGTAATCAGCCCCAGCATTTT. It is translated as CSVVPTWRGGNQPQHF.

The rearrangement joins TRBV5-4 to TRBJ1-1, with 7 bases fitting TRBD1. V was clipped by 4 bases and J by 4 bases; unmatched bases: 10. The length of the CDR3 is 15 residues. Per germline, CDR1 SGHNT and CDR2 YYREEE (reference sequence). CDR3 sequence reads: CASSPRQGTVTEAFF. The DNA for the CDR3 is TGTGCCAGCAGCCCTCGACAGGGAACAGTCACTGAAGCTTTCTTT.

The rearrangement uses TRBV5-6 and TRBJ1-5; D is possibly TRBD1 (6 bases). The V gene lost 4 bases and the J gene lost 0 bases, with 8 bases spanning the gap. This CDR3 has 14 residues. The germline CDR1 and CDR2 sequences are SGHDT and YYEEEE. The CDR3 loop reads CASSRTVSNQPQHF. CDR3 nucleotide sequence: TGTGCCAGCAGCCGGACAGTTAGCAATCAGCCCCAGCATTTT.

This rearrangement joins TRBV15 to TRBJ2-1; 15 nucleotides align to TRBD2. Germline lookup yields CDR1 LNHNV and CDR2 YYDKDF (reference sequence). The CDR3 extends over 15 amino acids. V shed 5 bases, J shed 8 bases, and the junction held 4 bases outside the gene matches. The CDR3 spells CATSLGLAGGDEQFF. Here the CDR3 DNA reads TGTGCCACCAGCTTAGGACTAGCGGGGGGGGATGAGCAGTTCTTC.

The chain combines TRBV6-5 with TRBJ2-7, with D perhaps matching TRBD1 (8 bases). There are 16 residues in the CDR3. The V gene's germline CDR1 is MNHEY and CDR2 SVGAGI. The V end lost 1 base, the J end lost 7 bases, and 20 bases lay between the germline ends. The CDR3 DNA reads as TGTGCCAGCAGTTACTTGGTTACAGGGGGAGGGCTAGAGCAGTACTTC. Residues: CASSYLVTGGGLEQYF.

The rearrangement joins TRBV7-9 to TRBJ2-2; maybe TRBD1 (5 bases). Trimming pared 5 bases from V and 4 bases from J, leaving 14 bases between. There are 15 residues in the CDR3. Looked up from germline, CDR1 is SEHNR and CDR2 is FQNEAQ (reference sequence). The CDR3 here is CASSPPGRGTGELFF. In DNA form, the CDR3 reads TGTGCCAGCAGCCCTCCAGGGCGAGGCACCGGGGAGCTGTTTTTT.

This rearrangement joins TRBV18 to TRBJ1-3; a possible D gene is TRBD1 (6 bases). The V gene lost 3 bases and the J gene lost 8 bases, with 11 bases spanning the gap. The CDR3 covers 13 residues. Germline V CDR1 and CDR2: KGHSH, LQKENI. CDR3 loop: CASSPTGIDTIYF. In nucleotides, the CDR3 is TGTGCCAGCTCACCCACAGGGATCGACACCATATATTTT. Combining the CDR3 with reference TRBV18 and TRBJ1-3 gives the whole variable domain NAGVMQNPRHLVRRRGQEARLRCSPMKGHSHVYWYRQLPEEGLKFMVYLQKENIIDESGMPKERFSAEFPKEGPSILRIQQVVRGDSAAYFCASSPTGIDTIYFGEGSWLTVV.

The genes are TRBV6-5 and TRBJ2-1, with TRBD2 as a possible D gene (6 bases). From germline, CDR1 is MNHEY and CDR2 SVGAGI. There are 16 residues in the CDR3. V was pared by 2 bases and J by 0 bases, with 11 bases between. CDR3 in DNA: TGTGCCAGCAGTTACGCGGGGCCCCGCTCCTACAATGAGCAGTTCTTC. Protein: CASSYAGPRSYNEQFF.

The CDR3 here is CASSPQDSTYEQYF. The CDR3 region has the DNA TGTGCCAGCAGCCCCCAAGACAGCACCTACGAGCAGTACTTC. This chain uses TRBV3-1 (or the pseudogene TRBV3-2) with TRBJ2-7; possibly TRBD1 for D (5 bases). Looked up from germline, CDR1 is LGHDT and CDR2 is YNNKEL (reference sequence). Deletions cut 4 bases from V and 2 bases from J, with 12 bases between. CDR3 size: 14 residues.

The V and J genes are TRBV13 and TRBJ1-3; TRBD1 matches at 7 bases. Trimming took 5 bases from V and 2 from J; bases not matched to a gene: 3. Germline V gives CDR1 PRHDT, CDR2 FYEKMQ (reference sequence). This CDR3 region has 14 residues. For the CDR3, the DNA is TGTGCCAGCAGCACACAGGGGACTGGAAACACCATATATTTT. This encodes CASSTQGTGNTIYF.

The rearrangement links TRBV4-2 to TRBJ2-1, with 11 bases aligning to TRBD2. CDR1 and CDR2 from the germline V gene are LGHNA and YNFKEQ. This CDR3 has 16 amino acids. The ends lost 5 bases at V and 1 base at J; junction bases unmatched: 4. As DNA, the CDR3 is TGTGCCAGCAGCGATAGCGGGGGGGCTTCCTACAATGAGCAGTTCTTC. This gives the protein CASSDSGGASYNEQFF.

The V call is TRBV5-1, the J call TRBJ2-1; 9 nucleotides align to TRBD1. CDR1 and CDR2 (germline): SGHRS, YFSETQ. CDR3 length equals 15 residues. The V and J ends lost 1 base and 6 bases, in that order; junction bases with no gene match: 5. DNA for the CDR3: TGCGCCAGCAGCTTGATGGGACAGGGAATCAATGAGCAGTTCTTC. Its protein is CASSLMGQGINEQFF.

This sequence joins TRBV19 and TRBJ2-1; the D gene is possibly TRBD2 (5 bases). Germline values: CDR1 LNHDA, CDR2 SQIVND (reference sequence). This CDR3 has 14 residues. Trimming took 1 base from V and 7 from J, leaving 11 bases between them. DNA of the CDR3: TGTGCCAGTAGTATAGGGGCGGGTTATAATGAGCAGTTCTTC. It yields the protein CASSIGAGYNEQFF. Looking up the rest from reference TRBV19 and TRBJ2-1 gives the full variable domain: DGGITQSPKYLFRKEGQNVTLSCEQNLNHDAMYWYRQDPGQGLRLIYYSQIVNDFQKGDIAEGYSVSREKKESFPLTVTSAQKNPTAFYLCASSIGAGYNEQFFGPGTRLTVL.

The V call is TRBV28, the J call TRBJ2-4, with a tentative D call TRBD2 (5 bases). CDR3 size: 11 residues. V was shortened by 2 bases and J by 12 bases, with 8 bases between the two germline ends. CDR1 and CDR2 from the germline V gene are MDHEN and SYDVKM. The CDR3 DNA reads TGTGCCAGCAGTTTAGGGGAGAGTCAGTACTTC. Its translation: CASSLGESQYF.

The chain is built from TRBV9 and TRBJ1-2, with D hard to call. With 0 bases removed from V and 6 bases from J, the gap between germline ends came to 12 bases. CDR3 length: 14 amino acids. Germline CDR1 SGDLS, CDR2 YYNGEE. For the CDR3, the DNA is TGTGCCAGCAGCGTAGGCCCGGGCGGGGATGGCTACACCTTC. Amino acid sequence: CASSVGPGGDGYTF. The complete variable domain, with remaining parts taken from reference TRBV9 and TRBJ1-2, reads DSGVTQTPKHLITATGQRVTLRCSPRSGDLSVYWYQQSLDQGLQFLIQYYNGEERAKGNILERFSAQQFPDLHSELNLSSLELGDSALYFCASSVGPGGDGYTFGSGTRLTVV.

The chain uses TRBV4-1 and TRBJ2-5; 9 bases map to TRBD1. The V segment lost 1 base and the J segment 6 bases; nucleotides outside the gene matches: 6. The CDR3 consists of 15 residues. The germline V gene has CDR1 MGHRA and CDR2 YSYEKL. The CDR3 DNA reads as TGCGCCAGCAGCCAAGCGGTGGACAGGGGTAAGACCCAGTACTTC. This translates into CASSQAVDRGKTQYF.

The rearrangement links TRBV5-1 to TRBJ2-7; 13 bases align to TRBD2. Germline CDR1 and CDR2: SGHRS and YFSETQ. The V segment lost 0 bases and the J segment 0 bases; nucleotides outside the gene matches: 6. The CDR3 covers 18 residues. The CDR3 protein is CASSLGLAGGQSSYEQYF. Here the CDR3 DNA reads TGCGCCAGCAGCTTGGGACTAGCGGGGGGCCAGAGCTCCTACGAGCAGTACTTC.

The chain couples TRBV7-8 to TRBJ1-2, with D maybe TRBD1 (5 bases). V was trimmed by 4 bases and J by 8 bases, leaving 17 bases between them. Germline V gene data show CDR1 as SGHVS and CDR2 as FQNEAQ. This CDR3 has 14 amino acids. The CDR3 coding sequence is TGTGCCAGCAGCTCGAGCTCCTCGAAGGGGGGCTACACCTTC. Translating it yields CASSSSSSKGGYTF.

The chain is built from TRBV12-3 or TRBV12-4 and TRBJ2-3; D unresolved. V lost 6 bases to trimming and J lost 7 bases, with 11 bases between them. The CDR3 is made up of 12 amino acids. The CDR3 sequence is CASSKQSYTQYF. CDR3 sequence (DNA): TGTGCCAGCAGCAAACAGTCGTATACGCAGTATTTT.